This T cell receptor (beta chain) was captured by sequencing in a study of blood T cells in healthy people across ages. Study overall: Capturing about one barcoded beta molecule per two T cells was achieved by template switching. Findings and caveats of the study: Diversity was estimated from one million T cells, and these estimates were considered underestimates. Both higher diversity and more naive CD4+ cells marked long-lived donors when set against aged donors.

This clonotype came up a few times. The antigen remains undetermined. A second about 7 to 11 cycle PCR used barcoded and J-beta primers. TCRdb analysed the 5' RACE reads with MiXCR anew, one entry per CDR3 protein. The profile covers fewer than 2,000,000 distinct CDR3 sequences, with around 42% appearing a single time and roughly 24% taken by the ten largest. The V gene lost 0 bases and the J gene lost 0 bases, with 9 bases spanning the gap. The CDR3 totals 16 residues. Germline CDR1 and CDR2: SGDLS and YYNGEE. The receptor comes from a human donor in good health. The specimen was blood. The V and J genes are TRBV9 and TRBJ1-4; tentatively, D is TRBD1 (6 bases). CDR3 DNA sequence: TGTGCCAGCAGCGTAGAGGGGGGAACAACTAATGAAAAACTGTTTTTT. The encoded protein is CASSVEGGTTNEKLFF.